Listed here are 13 T cell receptor beta chains from one sample, sequenced in a study of T cells after yellow fever vaccination. TCRdb itself ran the 5' RACE reads through MiXCR, one entry per CDR3 protein. This sample yields about 300,000 distinct CDR3 sequences, of which around 10% are seen a single time; 3% to 4% belongs to the top ten. Sequencing was performed on CD4+ T cells sorted from PBMCs, taken 5 days after the yellow fever booster vaccination. These TCRs come from a man aged 18 to 35 who received the YFV17D yellow fever vaccine.

This clonotype has just a few counts. The chain is built from TRBV28 and TRBJ1-6; TRBD1 matches 7 bases. Germline V gives CDR1 MDHEN, CDR2 SYDVKM. Trimming cost V 5 bases and J 10 bases; bases outside gene matches: 8. The CDR3 runs to 14 residues. This CDR3 reads CASSRQGSGSPLHF. Here the CDR3 DNA reads TGTGCCAGCAGTCGACAGGGATCGGGGTCACCCCTCCACTTT.

The CDR3 spells CASRAGAGANSPLHF. The CDR3 nucleotides are TGTGCCAGCAGGGCCGGGGCAGGAGCGAATTCACCCCTCCACTTT. The chain uses TRBV28 and TRBJ1-6; D might be TRBD1 (5 bases). The ends were cut back, 6 bases at V and 7 bases at J, with 16 bases in the middle. CDR1 and CDR2 from the germline V gene are MDHEN and SYDVKM. CDR3 length equals 15 residues.

This clonotype came up many times. The rearrangement links TRBV5-5 to TRBJ1-6, with D perhaps TRBD1 (6 bases). CDR1 SGHKS and CDR2 YYEKEE come from the germline V gene (reference sequence). With 1 base removed from V and 10 bases from J, the gap between germline ends came to 15 bases. The CDR3 is made up of 15 amino acids. The CDR3 DNA is TGTGCCAGCAGCTTGTTCCGGGGGCCCCAATCACCCCTCCACTTT. This codes for CASSLFRGPQSPLHF.

This rearrangement joins TRBV7-2 to TRBJ2-3, with TRBD2 identical over 8 bases. Germline-derived CDR1 and CDR2 are SGHTA and FQGNSA. The J segment lost 1 base and the V segment lost 3 bases, leaving 6 bases of the junction unmatched. The CDR3 has 16 amino acids. CDR3 sequence: CASSFNSGEGTDTQYF. CDR3 coding DNA: TGTGCCAGCAGCTTCAATAGCGGGGAGGGCACAGATACGCAGTATTTT. Drawing the rest from reference TRBV7-2 and TRBJ2-3, the complete variable domain is GAGVSQSPSNKVTEKGKDVELRCDPISGHTALYWYRQSLGQGLEFLIYFQGNSAPDKSGLPSDRFSAERTGGSVSTLTIQRTQQEDSAVYLCASSFNSGEGTDTQYFGPGTRLTVL.

The V gene is TRBV28, the J gene TRBJ2-5; 8 bases fit TRBD1. The junction had 12 bases not matched to a gene; V was cut back by 10 bases and J by 2 bases. This CDR3 is built from 15 residues. CDR1 and CDR2 (germline): MDHEN, SYDVKM. The CDR3 coding sequence is TGTGCCACCAGATCGGGAAACAGGGGGCAAGAGACCCAGTACTTC. Encoded protein: CATRSGNRGQETQYF.

This clonotype was detected ten times or more. This chain connects TRBV25-1 to TRBJ1-5; possibly TRBD1 for D (5 bases). Deletions cut 3 bases from V and 7 bases from J, with 13 bases between. The CDR3 has 14 residues. Looked up from germline, CDR1 is MGHDK and CDR2 is SYGVNS. Here the CDR3 reads CASSESGATQPQHF. The DNA for the CDR3 is TGTGCCAGCAGTGAGTCCGGGGCGACCCAGCCCCAGCATTTT.

This clonotype turned up a few times. V usage is TRBV5-1 and J usage is TRBJ2-7; D not resolved. The V gene's germline CDR1 is SGHRS and CDR2 YFSETQ. Between the trimmed V and J ends, which lost 5 bases and 2 bases, there was a span of 8 bases. This CDR3 is built from 12 residues. The chain's CDR3 is CASSRPTYEQYF. The CDR3 nucleotides read TGCGCCAGCAGTCGGCCTACCTACGAGCAGTACTTC.

The chain uses TRBV27 and TRBJ2-1, with 12 bases fitting TRBD2. The V segment lost 5 bases and the J segment 10 bases; nucleotides outside the gene matches: 3. The CDR3 loop spans 13 amino acids. Germline V gives CDR1 MNHEY, CDR2 SMNVEV (reference sequence). CDR3: CASSRGLAGEQFF. The DNA of the CDR3 is TGTGCCAGCAGTCGAGGACTAGCGGGGGAGCAGTTCTTC.

This clonotype was observed at least ten times. The rearrangement joins TRBV4-1 to TRBJ2-4; the match to TRBD1 covers 8 bases. The CDR3 runs to 15 residues. Germline V gene sequence: CDR1 MGHRA, CDR2 YSYEKL. V shed 0 bases, J shed 10 bases, and the junction held 8 bases outside the gene matches. The CDR3 nucleotides read TGCGCCAGCAGCCAAGAGACAGGACAGGGCGGGATTCAGTACTTC. This encodes CASSQETGQGGIQYF.

This clonotype was picked up a small number of times. CDR3: CAWSVLGNQPQHF. CDR3 bases: TGTGCCTGGAGTGTACTAGGAAATCAGCCCCAGCATTTT. The chain combines TRBV30 with TRBJ1-5; D gene uncertain. V was cut by 0 bases and J by 4 bases, with 7 bases left in between. Germline V gene lookup returns CDR1 GTSNPN and CDR2 SVGIG (reference sequence). The CDR3 covers 13 residues.

This clonotype was seen a few times. This chain connects TRBV6-5 to TRBJ1-2; perhaps TRBD1 as D (5 bases). The V end lost 4 bases, the J end lost 7 bases, and 19 bases lay between the germline ends. Germline CDR1 and CDR2: MNHEY and SVGAGI. The CDR3 has 15 amino acids. The CDR3 spells CASSWDGTLGFGYTF. CDR3 coding DNA: TGTGCCAGCAGTTGGGACGGGACGCTGGGTTTTGGCTACACCTTC.

Only a few counts were recorded for this clonotype. The V gene is TRBV12-3 or TRBV12-4, the J gene TRBJ2-6; D not certain. The germline V and J ends were trimmed by 3 bases and 3 bases, with 6 bases remaining between them. CDR3 length: 14 amino acids. The CDR3 DNA follows: TGTGCCAGCAGTTTGGTACTTGGGGCCAACGTCCTGACTTTC. Translated: CASSLVLGANVLTF.

This clonotype was detected only a few times. The chain links TRBV15 to TRBJ2-1; 7 nucleotides match TRBD2. Trimming removed 3 bases from V and 3 bases from J; junction bases left unmatched: 8. CDR3 size: 16 residues. Germline V CDR1 and CDR2: LNHNV, YYDKDF (reference sequence). The CDR3 bases are TGTGCCACCAGCAGTGAAGGCGGGGGAATCTACAATGAGCAGTTCTTC. Protein product: CATSSEGGGIYNEQFF.